Below, one TCR beta chain is given with its context. In the source study's methods: Reference gene primer amplification gave estimated nucleated cell counts. Produced via immunoSEQ multiplex PCR; TCRdb's table is partial and in-frame only. V and J calls plus clone size are reproduced from that table; the DNA served to infer D and trimming. The data hold hundreds of thousands of clones, with approximately 90% observed a single time. The record originates from a study of blood T cell repertoires in COVID-19. This TCR came from a man between 40 and 49 years old who had recovered from COVID-19. Sequenced input: PBMCs or T cells enriched from blood (not recorded which).

CDR3 loop: CASSRERKSSYNEQFF. CDR3 in DNA: TGTGCCAGCAGCCGGGAGCGGAAGAGCTCCTACAATGAGCAGTTCTTC. This chain connects TRBV14 to TRBJ2-1; tentative D call: TRBD2 (5 bases). The CDR3 length is 16 residues. Per the germline V gene, CDR1 is SGHDN and CDR2 is FVKESK. Trimming took off 4 bases at V and 0 bases at J, with 13 bases between the two ends. Full variable domain (remainder filled in from reference TRBV14 and TRBJ2-1): EAGVTQFPSHSVIEKGQTVTLRCDPISGHDNLYWYRRVMGKEIKFLLHFVKESKQDESGMPNNRFLAERTGGTYSTLKVQPAELEDSGVYFCASSRERKSSYNEQFFGPGTRLTVL.